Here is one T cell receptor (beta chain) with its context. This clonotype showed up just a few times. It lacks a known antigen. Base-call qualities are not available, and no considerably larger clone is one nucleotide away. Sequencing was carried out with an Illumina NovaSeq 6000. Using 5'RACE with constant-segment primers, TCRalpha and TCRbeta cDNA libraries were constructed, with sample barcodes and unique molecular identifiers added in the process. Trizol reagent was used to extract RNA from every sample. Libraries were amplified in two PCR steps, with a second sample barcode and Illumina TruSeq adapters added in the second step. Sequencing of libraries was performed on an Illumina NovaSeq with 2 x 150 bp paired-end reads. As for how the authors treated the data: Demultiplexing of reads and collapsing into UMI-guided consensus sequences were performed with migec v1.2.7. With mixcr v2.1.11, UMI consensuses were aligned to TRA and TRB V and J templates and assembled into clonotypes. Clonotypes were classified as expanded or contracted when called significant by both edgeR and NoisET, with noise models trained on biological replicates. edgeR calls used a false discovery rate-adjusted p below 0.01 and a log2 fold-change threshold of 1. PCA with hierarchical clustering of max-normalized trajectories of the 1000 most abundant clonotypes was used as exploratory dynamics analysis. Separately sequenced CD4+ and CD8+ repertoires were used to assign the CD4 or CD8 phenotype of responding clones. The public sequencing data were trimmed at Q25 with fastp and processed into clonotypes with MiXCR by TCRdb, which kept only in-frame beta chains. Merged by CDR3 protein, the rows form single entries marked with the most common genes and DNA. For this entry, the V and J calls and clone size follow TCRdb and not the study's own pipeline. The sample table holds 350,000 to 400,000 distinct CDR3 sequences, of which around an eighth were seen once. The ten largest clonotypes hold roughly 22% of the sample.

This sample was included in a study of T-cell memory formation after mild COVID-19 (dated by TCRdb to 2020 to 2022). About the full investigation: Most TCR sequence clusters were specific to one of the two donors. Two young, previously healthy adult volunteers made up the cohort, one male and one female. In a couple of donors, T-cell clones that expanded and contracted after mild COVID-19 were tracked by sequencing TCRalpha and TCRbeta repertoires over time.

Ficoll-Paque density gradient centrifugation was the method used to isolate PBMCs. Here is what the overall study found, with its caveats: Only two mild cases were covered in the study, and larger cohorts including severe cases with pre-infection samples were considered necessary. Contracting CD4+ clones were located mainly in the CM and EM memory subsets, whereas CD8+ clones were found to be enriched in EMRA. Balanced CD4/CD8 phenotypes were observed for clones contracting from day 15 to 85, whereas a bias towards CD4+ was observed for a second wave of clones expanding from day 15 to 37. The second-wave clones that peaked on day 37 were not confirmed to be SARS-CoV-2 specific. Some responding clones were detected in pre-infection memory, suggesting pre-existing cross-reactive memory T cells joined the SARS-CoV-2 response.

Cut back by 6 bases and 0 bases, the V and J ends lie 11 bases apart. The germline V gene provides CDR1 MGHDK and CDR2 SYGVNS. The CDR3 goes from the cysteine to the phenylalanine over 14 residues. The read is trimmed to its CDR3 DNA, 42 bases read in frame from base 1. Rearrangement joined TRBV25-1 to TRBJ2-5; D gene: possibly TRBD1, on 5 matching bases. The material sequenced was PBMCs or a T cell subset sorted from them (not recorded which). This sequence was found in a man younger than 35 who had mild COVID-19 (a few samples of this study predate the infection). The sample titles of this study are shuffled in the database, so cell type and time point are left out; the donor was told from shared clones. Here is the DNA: TGTGCCAGCAGAAACTCCAGGGACCAAGAGACCCAGTACTTC. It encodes CASRNSRDQETQYF.